Listed below are T cell receptor beta chains from one sample, sequenced in a study of T cells expressing NK-cell markers. TCRdb re-called the 5' RACE reads and gives one entry per CDR3 protein, without DNA. The sample spans around 100,000 distinct CDR3 sequences; the ten largest clones claim about a fifth. Material: blood T cells: a sorted CD56 or NKG2C T cell subset, CD4+ or CD8+ T cells, or bulk PBMC T cells (not recorded which). The receptors stem from a woman between 18 and 70 years old in good health. Both conserved end residues are part of each CDR3.

J gene	V gene	CDR3 protein
TRBJ2-3	TRBV6-1	CASSQTTSDSSTDTQYF
TRBJ2-2	TRBV20-1	CSALIYGELFF
TRBJ2-5	TRBV12-3/TRBV12-4	CASSLAGEGETQYF
TRBJ2-4	TRBV13	CASSLENIQYF
TRBJ2-2	TRBV29-1	CSVTGGRGELFF
TRBJ2-7	TRBV5-1	CASSLVWDRVVEQYF
TRBJ1-5	TRBV20-1	CSARTAGGENQPQHF
TRBJ2-7	TRBV4-3	CASSQVAGGPPYEQYF
TRBJ1-1	TRBV29-1	CSAPGPYQAFF
TRBJ2-2	TRBV4-1	CASSLGPAGELFF
TRBJ1-1	TRBV5-1	CASSWTGTMNTEAFF
TRBJ2-1	TRBV4-2	CASSQDGTRGSDEQFF
TRBJ2-5	TRBV6-1	CASSDYHRGLGETQYF
TRBJ2-1	TRBV25-1	CASRAYNEQFF
TRBJ1-5	TRBV30	CAWSYGGNQPQHF
TRBJ2-2	TRBV12-3/TRBV12-4	CASRPPGRELFF
TRBJ2-1	TRBV9	CASSPFGGSGNEQFF
TRBJ1-4	TRBV25-1	CASSLGGEKLFF
TRBJ2-2	TRBV11-2	CASSLFNRSGDGELFF
TRBJ1-5	TRBV19	CASSPDGNQPQHF
TRBJ2-5	TRBV15	CATSRVLGQQETQYF
TRBJ2-7	TRBV3-1	CASSQEGLAGAYEQYF
TRBJ2-7	TRBV11-2	CASSPAGTSGLYEQYF
TRBJ1-5	TRBV12-3/TRBV12-4	CASSSMTGRQPQHF
TRBJ2-5	TRBV4-1	CASSQRGALRYQGAETQYF
TRBJ2-5	TRBV11-2	CASMGRIYQETQYF
TRBJ2-1	TRBV29-1	CSVELAGGHNEQFF
TRBJ1-2	TRBV15	CATSVGRGQAYGYTF
TRBJ2-1	TRBV20-1	CSARGLAGDGSYNEQFF
TRBJ1-4	TRBV6-5	CASSYTIWTGANEKLFF
TRBJ1-2	TRBV6-2/TRBV6-3	CASTAAGGYTF
TRBJ2-6	TRBV12-3/TRBV12-4	CASSQAGGANVLTF
TRBJ2-1	TRBV7-6	CASAPPYNEQFF
TRBJ2-2	TRBV12-3/TRBV12-4	CASSSAALVGTGELFF
TRBJ2-3	TRBV4-3	CASSQVSGGKHTQYF
TRBJ2-7	TRBV27	CASSGRDTSYEQYF
TRBJ2-2	TRBV7-9	CASSHPPQGNTGELFF
TRBJ2-1	TRBV6-5	CASSYSRLAGGYEQFF
TRBJ2-1	TRBV14	CASSQLAGAYNEQFF
TRBJ2-3	TRBV6-4	CASSDSRDSTSDTQYF
TRBJ1-1	TRBV4-1	CASSQNRVRYTEAFF
TRBJ2-6	TRBV13	CASSSKATGIGANVLTF